The 23 T cell receptor beta chains presented below share a single source sample, sequenced in a study of cytomegalovirus exposure and HLA in healthy donors. A multiplex PCR was run with 60 Vbeta primers and 13 Jbeta primers. TCRdb's table, derived via immunoSEQ multiplex PCR, lists solely in-frame clones and lacks some. The data show roughly 92,000 clones, less than 8% seen once. The specimen was PBMCs. The receptors were gathered from a man aged 45-60 years in good health and CMV-seronegative.

V is TRBV28 and J is TRBJ2-2; D not resolved. Germline V gives CDR1 MDHEN, CDR2 SYDVKM. The V gene lost 5 bases and the J gene lost 6 bases, with 13 bases spanning the gap. This CDR3 region has 14 residues. CDR3 in amino acids: CASSPPLLSGELFF. In nucleotides, the CDR3 is TGTGCCAGCAGTCCCCCCCTTTTGTCCGGGGAGCTGTTTTTT.

This clone was detected a few times. This chain links TRBV7-2 with TRBJ1-2; 7 bases map to TRBD1. The CDR3 contains 12 residues. V trimming: 6 bases; J trimming: 8 bases; junction bases outside the gene matches: 6. Germline assignment: CDR1 SGHTA and CDR2 FQGNSA. The CDR3 sequence: CASSRQQGGYTF. CDR3 bases: TGTGCCAGCAGTCGCCAACAGGGGGGCTACACCTTC.

In this sample, this clone turned up a few times. The chain employs TRBV28 and TRBJ1-4; 10 nucleotides line up with TRBD1. J was trimmed by 6 bases and V by 4 bases; bases with no gene match: 8. Germline assignment: CDR1 MDHEN and CDR2 SYDVKM. The length of the CDR3 is 16 residues. CDR3 amino acids: CASSSYRQGAYEKLFF. The CDR3 region has the DNA TGTGCCAGCAGTTCTTATCGACAGGGGGCTTATGAAAAACTGTTTTTT.

This clone appeared a few times. V gene TRBV28 combines with J gene TRBJ1-2, with 9 bases lining up with TRBD1. The CDR3 extends over 16 amino acids. Germline V CDR1 and CDR2: MDHEN, SYDVKM. V shed 1 base and J 4 bases; nucleotides not matched to a gene: 7. The CDR3 coding sequence is TGTGCCAGCAGTTTATTGGGGACAGGGCGCGGCTATGGCTACACCTTC. Translation: CASSLLGTGRGYGYTF.

The CDR3 here is CATSREKDSAVFF. As DNA, the CDR3 is TGTGCCACCAGCAGAGAGAAAGACAGCGCGGTGTTTTTT. J is TRBJ2-2 and V is TRBV15; D is perhaps TRBD1 (5 bases). CDR1 LNHNV and CDR2 YYDKDF come from the germline V gene (reference sequence). The V and J ends lost 0 bases and 15 bases respectively, with 14 bases between them. This CDR3 is 13 amino acids long.

In its sample, this clone was seen a few times. V gene TRBV10-3 combines with J gene TRBJ2-5; unclear D gene. The V end lost 5 bases, the J end lost 2 bases, and 12 bases lay between the germline ends. CDR3 size: 14 residues. CDR1 is ENHRY and CDR2 is SYGVKD in the germline V gene. The CDR3 region is CAISSVVKQETQYF. Written as DNA, the CDR3 is TGTGCCATCAGTTCGGTTGTTAAACAAGAGACCCAGTACTTC.

The chain is built from TRBV5-1 and TRBJ2-2, with D maybe TRBD2 (5 bases). Per the germline V gene, CDR1 is SGHRS and CDR2 is YFSETQ. Trimming removed 0 bases from V and 5 bases from J, with 11 bases in between. The CDR3 is made up of 15 amino acids. DNA for the CDR3: TGCGCCAGCAGCTTGGCATCGGGCGGGACCGGGGAGCTGTTTTTT. Its translation: CASSLASGGTGELFF.

In this sample, this clone turned up a few times. V and J are TRBV19 and TRBJ1-1; TRBD1 agrees at 8 bases. CDR1 is LNHDA and CDR2 is SQIVND in the germline V gene (reference sequence). The J segment lost 2 bases and the V segment lost 5 bases, leaving 4 bases of the junction unmatched. The CDR3 extends over 14 amino acids. This CDR3 is CASSYRGTNTEAFF. In DNA, the CDR3 is TGTGCCAGTAGTTACAGGGGGACTAACACTGAAGCTTTCTTT.

The chain combines TRBV27 with TRBJ2-7; 9 positions match TRBD2. J lost 3 bases, V lost 2 bases, and 5 bases had no gene match. Germline V gives CDR1 MNHEY, CDR2 SMNVEV (reference sequence). This CDR3 has 15 amino acids. The CDR3 loop is CASSLSSGSLYEQYF. In DNA form, the CDR3 reads TGTGCCAGCAGTTTAAGTAGCGGGAGTCTCTACGAGCAGTACTTC.

The V call is TRBV18, the J call TRBJ1-1; D might be TRBD1 (5 bases). Trimming removed 3 bases from V and 1 base from J, with 9 bases in between. Germline CDR1 is KGHSH and CDR2 is LQKENI. The CDR3 spans 14 residues. The CDR3 DNA follows: TGTGCCAGCTCACCTCAGGGTTCGAACACTGAAGCTTTCTTT. As protein: CASSPQGSNTEAFF. Full variable domain (remainder filled in from reference TRBV18 and TRBJ1-1): NAGVMQNPRHLVRRRGQEARLRCSPMKGHSHVYWYRQLPEEGLKFMVYLQKENIIDESGMPKERFSAEFPKEGPSILRIQQVVRGDSAAYFCASSPQGSNTEAFFGQGTRLTVV.

This clone turned up a few times. J is TRBJ1-3 and V is TRBV6-1; TRBD1 matches at 7 bases. The germline CDR1 and CDR2 sequences are MNHNS and SASEGT. J lost 0 bases, V lost 4 bases, and 3 bases had no gene match. The CDR3 has 15 amino acids. CDR3 bases: TGTGCCAGCAGTGGAGGGGACAGCTCTGGAAACACCATATATTTT. Its protein product is CASSGGDSSGNTIYF.

The V gene is TRBV11-3, the J gene TRBJ2-1, with D perhaps matching TRBD2 (5 bases). The CDR3 totals 15 residues. V was cut by 1 base and J by 2 bases, with 9 bases left in between. Germline V gene data show CDR1 as SGHNT and CDR2 as YENEEA. The chain's CDR3 is CASSLGGEPYNEQFF. In nucleotides, the CDR3 is TGTGCCAGCAGCTTAGGGGGAGAGCCCTACAATGAGCAGTTCTTC.

About this clone itself: The sample has other DNA sequences that encode this CDR3 too. This sequence joins TRBV7-9 and TRBJ1-3, with D possibly matching TRBD1 (6 bases). This CDR3 is built from 14 residues. Trimming removed 1 base from V and 2 bases from J, with 6 bases in between. Germline V gene lookup returns CDR1 SEHNR and CDR2 FQNEAQ (reference sequence). The DNA of the CDR3 is TGTGCCAGCAGCTTAGACAGGGCTGGAAACACCATATATTTT. It codes for CASSLDRAGNTIYF.

This clone was recorded many times. This chain links TRBV10-2 with TRBJ2-3; D is unresolved. The CDR3 extends over 13 amino acids. V gave up 4 bases and J gave up 6 bases, with 11 bases separating them. The germline V gene has CDR1 WSHSY and CDR2 SAAADI. The CDR3 region is CASSVQARDTQYF. The CDR3 DNA is TGCGCCAGCAGTGTTCAAGCGCGGGATACGCAGTATTTT.

This clone has more than one count but fewer than ten. The chain has TRBV11-2 and TRBJ2-7; 8 positions agree with TRBD1. Germline V gene data show CDR1 as SGHAT and CDR2 as FQNNGV. The CDR3 is 14 residues long. V lost 5 bases, J lost 0 bases, and 3 bases stayed unmatched. The CDR3 DNA is TGTGCCAGCAGCAGGGACAGGAACTCCTACGAGCAGTACTTC. Translating gives CASSRDRNSYEQYF.

The chain links TRBV7-3 to TRBJ2-1; 11 bases are shared with TRBD2. V was clipped by 4 bases and J by 1 base; unmatched bases: 9. Germline CDR1 is SGHTA and CDR2 is FQGTGA. The CDR3 consists of 18 residues. As DNA, the CDR3 is TGTGCCAGCAGCTCATCCGGGACTAGCGGATGGTCCTACAATGAGCAGTTCTTC. Translated, it gives CASSSSGTSGWSYNEQFF.

In its sample, this clone was seen a few times. The gene calls are TRBV28 and TRBJ2-7; the match to TRBD1 covers 8 bases. CDR3 length: 15 amino acids. Germline V gene lookup returns CDR1 MDHEN and CDR2 SYDVKM. V lost 6 bases, J lost 2 bases, and 9 bases stayed unmatched. The CDR3 nucleotides are TGTGCCAGCAGCCCACCCCTGACAGGGGCCTACGAGCAGTACTTC. This codes for CASSPPLTGAYEQYF.

V and J are TRBV28 and TRBJ1-5, with 7 nucleotides matching TRBD1. This CDR3 contains 16 residues. CDR1 is MDHEN and CDR2 is SYDVKM in the germline V gene. J was trimmed by 8 bases and V by 5 bases; bases with no gene match: 15. The CDR3, as DNA: TGTGCCAGCAGTCAGACGACAGGGTTTGGGGGAGAGCCCCAGCATTTT. This gives the protein CASSQTTGFGGEPQHF.

CDR3: CAITLREGPTNTGELFF. CDR3 sequence (DNA): TGTGCCATCACCTTACGGGAGGGGCCCACGAACACCGGGGAGCTGTTTTTT. The chain recombines TRBV10-3 with TRBJ2-2; 8 nucleotides agree with TRBD2. Germline CDR1 is ENHRY and CDR2 is SYGVKD. Germline trimming cut 7 bases from V and 0 bases from J; bases unmatched to any gene: 10. This CDR3 contains 17 residues.

This clone was detected a few times. V usage is TRBV10-3 and J usage is TRBJ2-7; no reliable D call. The V gene's germline CDR1 is ENHRY and CDR2 SYGVKD. The V gene lost 0 bases and the J gene lost 3 bases, with 9 bases spanning the gap. This CDR3 has 14 residues. The CDR3 spells CAISESRRYYEQYF. The CDR3 nucleotides are TGTGCCATCAGTGAGTCGCGGAGATACTACGAGCAGTACTTC.

This clone occurred a few times. The rearrangement joins TRBV2 to TRBJ2-7; TRBD2 agrees at 10 bases. CDR3 length equals 14 residues. Trimming took 7 bases from V and 3 from J; bases not matched to a gene: 6. Germline V gives CDR1 SNHLY, CDR2 FYNNEI. The CDR3 is CASKLAGDLYEQYF. The CDR3 bases are TGTGCCAGCAAGCTAGCGGGGGATCTCTACGAGCAGTACTTC.

The gene calls are TRBV19 and TRBJ1-5, with D tentatively TRBD1 (5 bases). The CDR3 is made up of 15 amino acids. Germline V gene data show CDR1 as LNHDA and CDR2 as SQIVND (reference sequence). Trimming took off 5 bases at V and 2 bases at J, with 13 bases between the two ends. The chain's CDR3 is CASSLGPGGNQPQHF. In DNA, the CDR3 is TGTGCCAGTAGTTTGGGCCCGGGGGGCAATCAGCCCCAGCATTTT.

This clone was found a few times. The V and J genes are TRBV4-3 and TRBJ1-5, with TRBD1 matching over 7 bases. The CDR3 sequence is 14 residues long. Germline trimming cut 3 bases from V and 4 bases from J; bases unmatched to any gene: 3. CDR1 and CDR2 from the germline V gene are LGHNA and YSLEER. CDR3 region: CASSQATGNQPQHF. The CDR3 DNA sequence: TGCGCCAGCAGCCAGGCGACAGGGAATCAGCCCCAGCATTTT.